The rows below give T cell receptor beta chains drawn from one sample of a study of blood T cells in healthy people across ages. TCRdb ran MiXCR on the 5' RACE reads and lists one entry per CDR3 protein. The sample includes 1.5 million to 1.8 million distinct CDR3 sequences, approximately 43% seen only once; the top ten take less than 5%. The sample taken for sequencing was blood. The source of these receptors is a woman between 18 and 29 years old in good health. The CDR3 runs from the conserved cysteine through the conserved F or W. D genes are given only for firm matches. Clone size appears in some rows only: once, few, many, or a class for an expanded clone.

D gene	J gene	V gene	clone size	CDR3 protein	CDR3 DNA
-	TRBJ1-1	TRBV3-1	once	CASTLGPRGGGFSEAFF	TGTGCCAGCACTCTAGGCCCGAGGGGAGGAGGTTTCAGTGAAGCTTTCTTT
TRBD1	TRBJ1-1	TRBV29-1	-	CSAEPTGAHTEAFF	TGCAGCGCCGAGCCGACAGGGGCTCACACTGAAGCTTTCTTT
-	TRBJ2-5	TRBV7-2	few	CASSFQSRTQYF	TGTGCCAGCAGCTTCCAGTCGAGGACCCAGTACTTC
-	TRBJ2-7	TRBV20-1	once	CSASDRLEYEQYF	TGCAGTGCTAGTGATAGGCTGGAATACGAGCAGTACTTC
TRBD1	TRBJ2-1	TRBV12-3/TRBV12-4	few	CASIESGTGYNEQFF	TGTGCCAGCATAGAGTCCGGGACAGGATACAATGAGCAGTTCTTC
-	TRBJ1-1	TRBV2	once	CASSEALRAVEAFF	TGTGCCAGCAGTGAAGCGCTTCGGGCGGTCGAAGCTTTCTTT
TRBD1	TRBJ2-7	TRBV9	-	CASSQGQGSLYEQYF	TGTGCCAGCAGCCAGGGACAGGGAAGTTTGTACGAGCAGTACTTC
TRBD2	TRBJ2-5	TRBV6-5	-	CASNLLAGGRHEQYF	TGTGCCAGCAACCTACTAGCGGGAGGGAGGCATGAGCAGTACTTC
-	TRBJ1-1	TRBV20-1	-	CSASSELNTEAFF	TGCAGTGCTAGTTCCGAGCTGAACACTGAAGCTTTCTTT
-	TRBJ1-1	TRBV3-1	few	CASSQDGGGSMNTEAFF	TGTGCCAGCAGCCAAGATGGAGGGGGATCAATGAACACTGAAGCTTTCTTT
-	TRBJ1-2	TRBV11-2	-	CASSLWYKGSNYGYTF	TGTGCCAGCAGCTTATGGTATAAGGGCTCTAACTATGGCTACACCTTC
-	TRBJ1-3	TRBV13	-	CASSLGALSGNTIYF	TGTGCCAGCAGCTTAGGTGCCCTCTCTGGAAACACCATATATTTT
TRBD1	TRBJ1-6	TRBV12-3/TRBV12-4	-	CAGSPLTGGNSPLHF	TGTGCCGGCAGTCCGCTAACAGGGGGTAATTCACCCCTCCACTTT
-	TRBJ2-3	TRBV7-9	few	CASSLRGFYDTQYF	TGTGCCAGCAGCTTAAGGGGATTTTACGATACGCAGTATTTT
-	TRBJ2-7	TRBV29-1	-	CSAHFRTYNEQYF	TGCAGCGCCCATTTTAGGACGTACAATGAGCAGTACTTC
TRBD1	TRBJ1-2	TRBV2	-	CASSEATGSNYGYTF	TGTGCCAGCAGTGAAGCGACAGGGTCTAACTATGGCTACACCTTC
TRBD2	TRBJ2-1	TRBV20-1	-	CSARDTASGLNEQFF	TGCAGTGCTAGAGATACGGCTAGCGGCCTCAATGAGCAGTTCTTC
-	TRBJ1-2	TRBV4-3	few	CASSQVLGQNYGYTF	TGCGCCAGCAGCCAAGTCCTCGGACAGAACTATGGCTACACCTTC
-	TRBJ2-7	TRBV29-1	-	CSVGKGVRYQRYF	TGCAGCGTTGGGAAGGGAGTTAGGTATCAGCGGTACTTC
-	TRBJ2-3	TRBV4-1	-	CASSQGIGLPTDTQYF	TGCGCCAGCAGCCAAGGGATCGGACTACCCACGGATACGCAGTATTTT
-	TRBJ2-2	TRBV19	-	CATARGREFDTGELFF	TGTGCCACAGCCAGAGGCCGGGAGTTCGACACCGGGGAGCTGTTTTTT
-	TRBJ1-1	TRBV7-4	-	CASSLGPGCTEAFF	TGTGCCAGCAGCTTAGGCCCGGGGTGCACTGAAGCTTTCTTT
-	TRBJ2-3	TRBV7-9	few	CASTDDGDTQYF	TGTGCCAGCACTGACGACGGAGATACGCAGTATTTT
TRBD2	TRBJ2-3	TRBV4-1	-	CASSQDPRDYGTDTQYF	TGCGCCAGCAGCCAAGATCCCCGGGACTATGGCACAGATACGCAGTATTTT
-	TRBJ2-1	TRBV4-1	many	CASSQDMADEQFF	TGCGCCAGCAGCCAAGACATGGCCGATGAGCAGTTCTTC
-	TRBJ2-7	TRBV30	-	CAWNPGLKYEQYF	TGTGCCTGGAACCCGGGACTGAAATACGAGCAGTACTTC
-	TRBJ2-7	TRBV28	few	CASSFPAREQYF	TGTGCCAGCAGTTTCCCGGCTCGCGAGCAGTACTTC
TRBD1	TRBJ1-1	TRBV27	-	CASSAGTGGLNTEAFF	TGTGCCAGCAGTGCCGGGACAGGGGGCCTGAACACTGAAGCTTTCTTT
-	TRBJ1-1	TRBV29-1	-	CSATIGSVNTEAFF	TGCAGCGCTACAATCGGGTCCGTGAACACTGAAGCTTTCTTT
-	TRBJ2-5	TRBV29-1	few	CSVDVPRDAQYF	TGCAGCGTTGATGTTCCCAGAGACGCGCAGTACTTC
-	TRBJ2-7	TRBV11-3	few	CASSLGQFQKQYF	TGTGCCAGCAGCTTAGGACAGTTTCAGAAGCAGTACTTC
-	TRBJ1-2	TRBV27	few	CASSPRSSYGYTF	TGTGCCAGCAGTCCAAGGTCAAGCTATGGCTACACCTTC
TRBD2	TRBJ2-7	TRBV6-5	once	CASSRSGARSYEQYF	TGTGCCAGCAGTCGAAGCGGGGCCCGATCCTACGAGCAGTACTTC
-	TRBJ1-1	TRBV6-2/TRBV6-3	-	CASNPPTNTEAFF	TGTGCCAGCAACCCCCCAACGAACACTGAAGCTTTCTTT
-	TRBJ2-7	TRBV7-2	-	CASSPRTGPGEQYF	TGTGCCAGCAGCCCACGGACGGGTCCGGGCGAGCAGTACTTC
-	TRBJ2-3	TRBV20-1	-	CSAREFTRADTQYF	TGCAGTGCTAGAGAATTTACGAGGGCAGATACGCAGTATTTT
TRBD2	TRBJ2-7	TRBV11-2	-	CASRTSRGGGRGTPNEQYF	TGTGCCAGCAGAACCTCGAGGGGTGGCGGGAGGGGAACCCCGAATGAGCAGTACTTC
-	TRBJ2-1	TRBV2	-	CASSEGQDLGGDEQFF	TGTGCCAGCAGTGAAGGGCAGGATCTGGGCGGTGATGAGCAGTTCTTC
TRBD2	TRBJ2-3	TRBV28	-	CASRFNPTSGRNTDTQYF	TGTGCCAGCAGATTTAACCCGACTAGCGGAAGAAACACAGATACGCAGTATTTT
-	TRBJ1-1	TRBV5-1	-	CASSPTYRSARNTEAFF	TGCGCCAGCAGCCCAACTTACAGGTCCGCAAGGAACACTGAAGCTTTCTTT
-	TRBJ2-6	TRBV12-3/TRBV12-4	-	CASSFSGSGANVLTF	TGTGCCAGCAGCTTTTCGGGGTCTGGGGCCAACGTCCTGACTTTC